These 18 T cell receptor beta chains originate from one sample sequenced in a study of tumor T cells in aggressive B-cell lymphoma (dated by TCRdb to 2016 to 2017). Libraries were constructed by the immunoSEQ multiplex PCR assay. TCRdb retrieved this table from immuneACCESS and kept in-frame rearrangements only. Not all clones are present; in checked studies, unresolved V genes account for under half, and no reason is known for the remainder. The sample table holds about 1,200 clones, of which approximately 92% were seen once. Less than 5.5% of the sample is in the top ten clones. Sequenced input: tumor tissue. All receptors come from an adult with diffuse large B cell lymphoma.

The chain joins TRBV28 to TRBJ2-7; possible D gene TRBD1, 5 bases. The ends were cut back, 6 bases at V and 1 base at J, with 7 bases in the middle. Germline V lookup: CDR1 MDHEN, CDR2 SYDVKM. The CDR3 extends over 12 amino acids. CDR3 region: CASRTVSYEQYF. The CDR3 bases are TGTGCCAGCAGGACAGTGTCCTACGAGCAGTACTTC. Full variable domain (rest looked up from reference TRBV28 and TRBJ2-7): DVKVTQSSRYLVKRTGEKVFLECVQDMDHENMFWYRQDPGLGLRLIYFSYDVKMKEKGDIPEGYSVSREKKERFSLILESASTNQTSMYLCASRTVSYEQYFGPGTRLTVT.

V and J are TRBV11-2 and TRBJ2-1; possible D gene TRBD2, 5 bases. Trimming stripped 4 bases from V and 2 bases from J, with 12 bases between. The CDR3 extends over 15 amino acids. Germline CDR1 and CDR2: SGHAT and FQNNGV. This CDR3 is CASSSSGSTYNEQFF. CDR3 coding DNA: TGTGCCAGCAGCTCGAGCGGCTCTACCTACAATGAGCAGTTCTTC.

The chain is built from TRBV9 and TRBJ2-2; 9 bases are shared with TRBD1. Germline CDR1 reads SGDLS; CDR2 reads YYNGEE. V was pared by 4 bases and J by 3 bases, with 7 bases of the junction left unmatched. The CDR3 extends over 16 amino acids. CDR3 protein: CASSFHTGGDTGELFF. The CDR3 coding sequence is TGTGCCAGCAGCTTCCACACAGGGGGCGACACCGGGGAGCTGTTTTTT.

This chain joins TRBV19 and TRBJ1-1; no reliable D call. From germline, CDR1 is LNHDA and CDR2 SQIVND (reference sequence). V lost 2 bases, J lost 3 bases, and 7 bases lay in between. The length of the CDR3 is 13 residues. The CDR3 region is CASSIMTDTEAFF. CDR3 DNA sequence: TGTGCCAGTAGTATAATGACTGACACTGAAGCTTTCTTT.

The rearrangement uses TRBV19 and TRBJ2-7, with 12 nucleotides matching TRBD2. CDR1 LNHDA and CDR2 SQIVND come from the germline V gene (reference sequence). CDR3 length equals 15 residues. V trimming: 6 bases; J trimming: 0 bases; junction bases outside the gene matches: 3. This CDR3 is CASRGTSGSSYEQYF. The DNA for the CDR3 is TGTGCCAGTAGGGGGACTAGCGGGTCCTCCTACGAGCAGTACTTC.

The rearrangement uses TRBV4-1 and TRBJ2-4, with 11 nucleotides matching TRBD1. Germline assignment: CDR1 MGHRA and CDR2 YSYEKL. V lost 7 bases to trimming and J lost 2 bases; unmatched junction nucleotides: 13. This CDR3 contains 18 residues. The CDR3 region is CASTSRTGGFGPKNIQYF. In DNA form, the CDR3 reads TGCGCCAGCACCTCAAGGACAGGGGGCTTCGGGCCCAAAAACATTCAGTACTTC.

The chain couples TRBV28 to TRBJ1-1; perhaps TRBD1 as D (5 bases). Germline V lookup: CDR1 MDHEN, CDR2 SYDVKM. This CDR3 has 14 amino acids. Between the trimmed V and J ends, which lost 3 bases and 5 bases, there was a span of 13 bases. CDR3 nucleotide sequence: TGTGCCAGCAGTTTGGGAAGGGGTGGGACTGAAGCTTTCTTT. Protein: CASSLGRGGTEAFF.

The rearrangement uses TRBV18 and TRBJ1-3, with D unresolved. The CDR3 is 15 amino acids. V was shortened by 3 bases and J by 6 bases, with 15 bases between the two germline ends. CDR1 and CDR2 from the germline V gene are KGHSH and LQKENI. CDR3 in amino acids: CASSPRSRTANTIYF. The DNA of the CDR3 is TGTGCCAGCTCACCCCGGAGCCGAACGGCAAACACCATATATTTT.

V and J are TRBV1 and TRBJ2-6; the table's D gene call, TRBD2, was not cross checked with the DNA. TRBV1 is assigned pseudogene status. This CDR3 has 18 amino acids. CDR3 bases: TGCACCAGCAGGAGGGAATGTTTGTGCCAAAGTCGGGCCAACGTCCTGACTTTC. Protein product: CTSRRECLCQSRANVLTF.

The rearrangement links TRBV4-1 to TRBJ2-6; D gene uncertain. The germline V gene has CDR1 MGHRA and CDR2 YSYEKL. Trimming took off 0 bases at V and 0 bases at J, with 6 bases between the two ends. The CDR3 spans 16 residues. The CDR3 DNA reads TGCGCCAGCAGCCAAGAACAACACTCTGGGGCCAACGTCCTGACTTTC. Translation gives CASSQEQHSGANVLTF.

The genes are TRBV2 and TRBJ1-1; D unresolved. Per the germline V gene, CDR1 is SNHLY and CDR2 is FYNNEI. This CDR3 comprises 13 residues. V shed 4 bases and J shed 1 base, with 7 bases lying between them. CDR3 sequence (DNA): TGTGCCAGCAGTGGACAACCGAACACTGAAGCTTTCTTT. Translation: CASSGQPNTEAFF.

This chain links TRBV28 with TRBJ2-1, with 13 bases matching TRBD2. The CDR3 is 16 amino acids. Losses at the gene ends were 4 bases for V and 8 bases for J; bases not matched to a gene: 8. Germline-derived CDR1 and CDR2 are MDHEN and SYDVKM. CDR3 DNA sequence: TGTGCCAGCAGTTCACCTGGGACTAGCGGGAAAGATGAGCAGTTCTTC. As protein: CASSSPGTSGKDEQFF.

CDR3 region: CAWRGSLYEQYF. The CDR3 region has the DNA TGTGCCTGGCGGGGTTCTCTCTACGAGCAGTACTTC. V and J are TRBV30 and TRBJ2-7; possible D gene TRBD2, 5 bases. The CDR3 length is 12 residues. V lost 5 bases to trimming and J lost 3 bases, with 11 bases between them. From germline, CDR1 is GTSNPN and CDR2 SVGIG (reference sequence).

The chain employs TRBV6-5 and TRBJ2-2, with 10 positions matching TRBD2. There are 15 residues in the CDR3. Germline CDR1 and CDR2: MNHEY and SVGAGI. Trimming at V came to 5 bases and at J to 3 bases, leaving 3 bases not matched to a gene. CDR3 DNA: TGTGCCAGCAGTATACTAGCGGGGTACACCGGGGAGCTGTTTTTT. Amino acids: CASSILAGYTGELFF.

This chain joins TRBV10-2 and TRBJ1-5; unclear D gene. The germline V gene has CDR1 WSHSY and CDR2 SAAADI. V gave up 2 bases and J gave up 0 bases, with 8 bases separating them. CDR3 length: 15 amino acids. The CDR3 nucleotides are TGCGCCAGCAGTGAGAACAGCAATAGCAATCAGCCCCAGCATTTT. Translating it yields CASSENSNSNQPQHF.

The J gene is TRBJ2-2, the V gene TRBV11-2, with TRBD1 as a possible D gene (7 bases). V was pared by 3 bases and J by 4 bases, with 9 bases between. Germline V gene lookup returns CDR1 SGHAT and CDR2 FQNNGV. The CDR3 sequence is 14 residues long. CDR3 loop: CASSFQGGTGELFF. In DNA form, the CDR3 reads TGTGCCAGCAGCTTTCAGGGGGGCACCGGGGAGCTGTTTTTT.

The gene calls are TRBV9 and TRBJ2-2; possible D gene TRBD2, 6 bases. The germline V gene encodes CDR1 SGDLS and CDR2 YYNGEE. The V end lost 4 bases, the J end lost 7 bases, and 14 bases lay between the germline ends. The length of the CDR3 is 14 residues. This chain's CDR3 is CASSYTSIGGELFF. CDR3 bases: TGTGCCAGCAGCTATACTAGCATTGGCGGGGAGCTGTTTTTT.

The chain is built from TRBV7-9 and TRBJ1-1, with 7 nucleotides matching TRBD1. The V gene's germline CDR1 is SEHNR and CDR2 FQNEAQ (reference sequence). The CDR3 has 14 amino acids. V trimming: 2 bases; J trimming: 3 bases; junction bases outside the gene matches: 3. The CDR3 region is CASSLKGAYTEAFF. The DNA for the CDR3 is TGTGCCAGCAGCTTAAAGGGGGCCTACACTGAAGCTTTCTTT.